This T cell receptor beta chain was profiled in a study of cytomegalovirus exposure and HLA in healthy donors. Overall study: Most donors, roughly 77% of approximately 400 genotyped, fell in the Caucasian-associated ancestry cluster.

The CDR3 totals 15 residues. Germline V gives CDR1 LNHDA, CDR2 SQIVND (reference sequence). With 7 bases removed from V and 3 bases from J, the gap between germline ends came to 16 bases. The study ran its PCR with 60 Vbeta and 13 Jbeta primers. The protocol was immunoSEQ multiplex PCR, while the TCRdb copy is restricted to in-frame clones and leaves out a portion. The data contain about 210,000 clones, over 80% of them singletons. Findings and caveats of the study: Presence/absence analyses rested on an assumption that sequencing depth was roughly uniform across donors.

This clone has just one count. The antigen is unknown. What was sequenced was PBMCs. The clonotype comes from a woman aged 45-65 years in good health and CMV-seropositive. The chain is built from TRBV19 and TRBJ1-5, with a weak D call TRBD1 (6 bases). The CDR3 sequence is CASIIGGAYNQPQHF. The DNA for the CDR3 is TGTGCCAGTATCATAGGGGGGGCCTACAATCAGCCCCAGCATTTT.